This T cell receptor (beta chain) comes out of a study of T cells in Graves' hyperthyroidism and ophthalmopathy. CDR3 length: 12 residues. V gave up 7 bases and J gave up 3 bases, with 9 bases separating them. Germline CDR1 LNHDA, CDR2 SQIVND (reference sequence). This clonotype was observed a few times. The TCR beta CDR3 regions underwent amplification using RNA transcripts as the source. The study used the HTBI primer set for a first-round RT-PCR of the TCR CDR3. TCRdb re-called the multiplex PCR reads through MiXCR, storing one row per CDR3 protein. The repertoire has 600,000 to 900,000 distinct CDR3 sequences, 15% to 20% of them found once; the top ten carry about 8.4%. Around 9.8 ml fresh peripheral blood yielded the PBMCs.

The sequenced material came from blood. The receptor comes from a man aged 18 to 30 with Graves' hyperthyroidism. The chain links TRBV19 to TRBJ1-1, with a possible D match to TRBD1 (5 bases). CDR3 sequence reads: CASNQGYTEAFF. The CDR3 bases are TGTGCCAGTAATCAGGGCTACACTGAAGCTTTCTTT.